A selection of T cell receptor beta chains follows, all from one sample in a study of blood T cell repertoires in COVID-19. Profiling relied on immunoSEQ multiplex PCR, and the TCRdb table lists in-frame clones only, not all of them. The table includes about 67,000 clones, about 89% detected once. The sequenced sample was peripheral blood. The receptor source for this set is a man aged 50 or older with active COVID-19. CDR3s include the opening cysteine and the closing phenylalanine or tryptophan. A D gene is named only where the DNA matches it firmly. Size is omitted from some rows. Given values are once, few, many or a class for expanded clones.

DNA: TGTGCCAGTATGAAGGGGGCGCCGGCTAATGAAAAACTGTTTTTT; CDR3: CASMKGAPANEKLFF; D: TRBD1; size: NA; V: TRBV6-5; length: 15; J: TRBJ1-4
DNA: TGTGCCAGCAGCTTAGACCAGGGCCCGAATGAGCAGTTCTTC; CDR3: CASSLDQGPNEQFF; D: NA; size: NA; V: TRBV11-3; length: 14; J: TRBJ2-1
DNA: TGTGCCAGCAGCTTAGGGGGACTAGCGGGTGGGCCAGATACGCAGTATTTT; CDR3: CASSLGGLAGGPDTQYF; D: TRBD2; size: once; V: TRBV7-8; length: 17; J: TRBJ2-3
DNA: TGTGCCATCAGTGACACTAAGACAGCGGGCTCCATGAACACTGAAGCTTTCTTT; CDR3: CAISDTKTAGSMNTEAFF; D: NA; size: NA; V: TRBV10-3; length: 18; J: TRBJ1-1
DNA: TGTGCCAGCAGCCCAGGACAGGGGCGAGATCAGCCCCAGCATTTT; CDR3: CASSPGQGRDQPQHF; D: TRBD1; size: NA; V: TRBV28; length: 15; J: TRBJ1-5
DNA: TGTGCCAGCAGTTACCGGCAGGGGATCTATCGGTACTCTGGAAACACCATATATTTT; CDR3: CASSYRQGIYRYSGNTIYF; D: NA; size: NA; V: TRBV6-2/TRBV6-3; length: 19; J: TRBJ1-3
DNA: TGTGCCAGCAGTGGTGAGGTACGGGAGTATGGCTACACCTTC; CDR3: CASSGEVREYGYTF; D: NA; size: NA; V: TRBV2; length: 14; J: TRBJ1-2
DNA: TGCGCCAGCAGCTGGGCAACTCAAGAGACCCAGTACTTC; CDR3: CASSWATQETQYF; D: NA; size: NA; V: TRBV5-1; length: 13; J: TRBJ2-5
DNA: TGTGCCAGCAGCACAGTGGGACTAGCGGGCGACAAGCAGTTCTTC; CDR3: CASSTVGLAGDKQFF; D: TRBD2; size: NA; V: TRBV5-5; length: 15; J: TRBJ2-1
DNA: TGTGCCAGCAGTTGGGCTAGCGGTACCTTTACGATCTACGAGCAGTACTTC; CDR3: CASSWASGTFTIYEQYF; D: TRBD2; size: NA; V: TRBV7-8; length: 17; J: TRBJ2-7
DNA: TGTGCCAGCAGCGCCTCTGGACAGCCGAACTATGGCTACACCTTC; CDR3: CASSASGQPNYGYTF; D: NA; size: NA; V: TRBV5-8; length: 15; J: TRBJ1-2
DNA: TGTGCCACCAGTGACCGAGCGGGTACAGATTCCTACGAGCAGTACTTC; CDR3: CATSDRAGTDSYEQYF; D: NA; size: NA; V: TRBV24-1; length: 16; J: TRBJ2-7
DNA: TGTGCCAGCAGCGCAGGGTACAATCAGCCCCAGCATTTT; CDR3: CASSAGYNQPQHF; D: NA; size: NA; V: TRBV9; length: 13; J: TRBJ1-5
DNA: TGTGCCAGCTCCCTGGGCTCGTCCTACAATGAGCAGTTCTTC; CDR3: CASSLGSSYNEQFF; D: NA; size: NA; V: TRBV18; length: 14; J: TRBJ2-1
DNA: TGTGCCAGCAATCCCCCGGCTAGCACTGAAGCTTTCTTT; CDR3: CASNPPASTEAFF; D: NA; size: once; V: TRBV6-5; length: 13; J: TRBJ1-1
DNA: TGTGCCACCAGTGATTCGACCCCCCTAGCGTCTTCCTACAATGAGCAGTTCTTC; CDR3: CATSDSTPLASSYNEQFF; D: NA; size: few; V: TRBV24-1; length: 18; J: TRBJ2-1